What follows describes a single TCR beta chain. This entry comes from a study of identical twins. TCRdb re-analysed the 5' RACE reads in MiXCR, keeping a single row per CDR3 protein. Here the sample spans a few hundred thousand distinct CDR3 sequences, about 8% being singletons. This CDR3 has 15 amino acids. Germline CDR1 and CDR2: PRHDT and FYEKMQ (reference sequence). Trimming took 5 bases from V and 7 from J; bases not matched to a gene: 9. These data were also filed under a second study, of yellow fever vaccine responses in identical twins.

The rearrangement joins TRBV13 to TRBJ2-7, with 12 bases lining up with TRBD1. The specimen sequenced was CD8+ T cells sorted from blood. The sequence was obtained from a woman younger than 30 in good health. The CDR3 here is CASSARGQGAREQYF. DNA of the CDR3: TGTGCCAGCAGCGCAAGGGGACAGGGGGCACGAGAGCAGTACTTC.